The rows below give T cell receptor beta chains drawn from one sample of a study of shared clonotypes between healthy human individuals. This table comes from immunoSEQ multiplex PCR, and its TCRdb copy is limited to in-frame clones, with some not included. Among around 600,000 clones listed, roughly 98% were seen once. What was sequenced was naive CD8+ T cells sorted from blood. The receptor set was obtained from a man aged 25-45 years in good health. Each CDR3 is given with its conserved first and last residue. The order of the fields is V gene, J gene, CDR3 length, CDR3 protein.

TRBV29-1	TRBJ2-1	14	CSAGLAGHYNEQFF
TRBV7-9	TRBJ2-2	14	CASSFWGHTGELFF
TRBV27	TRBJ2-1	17	CASSELRTGGIANEQFF
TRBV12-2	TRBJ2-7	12	CASRSGVREQYF
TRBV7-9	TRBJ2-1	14	CASSPRLDYNEQFF
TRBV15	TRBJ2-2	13	CATSRVGVGELFF
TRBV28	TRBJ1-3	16	CASSHDTFLAENTIYF
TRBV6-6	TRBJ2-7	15	CASSSLAGGPYEQYF
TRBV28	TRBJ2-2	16	CASSLLTGVMTGELFF
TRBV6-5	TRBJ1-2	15	CASRKPGDSLYGYTF
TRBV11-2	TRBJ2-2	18	CASSLEWSSLSSTGELFF
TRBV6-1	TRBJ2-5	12	CASGDMVETQYF
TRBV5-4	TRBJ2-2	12	CASNLNTGELFF
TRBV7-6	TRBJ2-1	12	CASSLAPNEQFF
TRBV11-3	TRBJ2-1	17	CASSLDRGRDPYNEQFF
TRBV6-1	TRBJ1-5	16	CASSEFGTGLNQPQHF
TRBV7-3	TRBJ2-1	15	CASSLTGAGDNEQFF
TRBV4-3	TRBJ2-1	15	CASSRNRDPYNEQFF
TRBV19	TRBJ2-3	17	CASSIDQGGRGTDTQYF
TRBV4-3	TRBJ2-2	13	CASSQERAGELFF
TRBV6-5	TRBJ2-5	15	CASSRLAGGQETQYF
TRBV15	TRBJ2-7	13	CATSTLPAYEQYF
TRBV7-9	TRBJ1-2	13	CASSLDNGYGYTF
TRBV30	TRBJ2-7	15	CAWNIGTGVFGEQYF
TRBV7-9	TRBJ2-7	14	CASSTTRGSYEQYF
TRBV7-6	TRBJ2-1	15	CASSPQAGGENEQFF
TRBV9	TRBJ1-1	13	CASSVSGDTEAFF
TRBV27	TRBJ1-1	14	CASSSTGAYTEAFF
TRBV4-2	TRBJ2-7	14	CASSQGTLNYEQYF